The T cell receptor (beta chain) described here comes from a study of cytomegalovirus exposure and HLA in healthy donors. Overall study context: The 120 validation repertoires matched the roughly 700 first-cohort repertoires in platform, a later analysis reported.

The V and J ends lost 3 bases and 6 bases respectively, with 5 bases between them. The V gene's germline CDR1 is SGHNT and CDR2 YENEEA. The CDR3 extends over 12 amino acids. Assay: immunoSEQ multiplex PCR; the TCRdb copy retains only in-frame clones and omits some. Found here are some 140,000 clones, 70% to 90% of them singletons; the top ten hold 6.2%. The sequencing sample was made of PBMCs. The chain combines TRBV11-3 with TRBJ2-2; no firm D call. This receptor was identified in a young woman in good health and CMV-seropositive. CDR3 in amino acids: CASSFTAGELFF. The CDR3 DNA reads as TGTGCCAGCAGCTTCACTGCCGGGGAGCTGTTTTTT.